The clone carrying this T cell receptor beta chain turned up a few times. This sample's time point: newly diagnosed GD, antithyroid drugs for less than 3 months. After RNA was extracted from PBMCs, the TCR library was made from it. The entry originates in a study of regulatory T cells in long-lasting Graves disease. There are 12 residues in the CDR3. V was shortened by 11 bases and J by 9 bases, with 14 bases between the two germline ends. Germline V CDR1 and CDR2: LNHDA, SQIVND (reference sequence). Relying on iRepertoire HTBI primers and Arm-PCR of CDR3 regions, the team built TCR beta libraries. Authors' analysis steps: Taken together, the samples had 55 to 70 TRBV and 13 to 15 TRBJ segments identified. Each CDR3 protein is one row after TCRdb ran MiXCR on the multiplex PCR reads. The authors' filters were not applied to this entry. This table has 530,000 or so distinct CDR3 sequences, approximately 13% appearing once.

These same data were also listed under a study on T cells in Graves' hyperthyroidism and ophthalmopathy. That paper states: An absence of ophthalmopathy progression within 18 months meant stable Graves' hyperthyroidism. The diagnoses drew upon clinical symptoms, serum thyroxine and TRAb, thyroid ultrasound and orbital computed tomography. Expanded thyroid clonotypes (above 0.001) were mostly also found in blood.

Source: peripheral blood mononuclear cells (PBMCs), taken at new diagnosis, from a patient treated with antithyroid drugs. The TCR sequence derives from a man younger than 45 with Graves disease. The chain links TRBV19 to TRBJ1-6, with D perhaps matching TRBD1 (5 bases). The CDR3, as DNA: TGTGCCGCCGCCGGGACGGGTTCACCCCTCCACTTT. This gives the protein CAAAGTGSPLHF.